This paragraph covers one T cell receptor beta chain sequence. This sample stems from a study of T-cell reconstitution after alpha-beta-depleted transplantation in children. It was with unique molecular identifiers that the TCRbeta library was prepared. A single record per CDR3 protein comes from TCRdb applying MiXCR to the PCR reads. Counted here are over 550,000 distinct CDR3 sequences, over 9.5% occurring once; the ten biggest clones make up approximately 4.1%. The germline V and J ends were trimmed by 6 bases and 1 base, with 12 bases remaining between them. The CDR3 spans 14 residues. Germline loops: CDR1 KGHSH, CDR2 LQKENI.

Here the sequenced sample was PBMCs from the stem cell graft donor, taken from the stem cell graft. This chain connects TRBV18 to TRBJ1-1, with D perhaps matching TRBD1 (5 bases). The clonotype originates from a human donor who donated a stem cell graft to a child with acute myeloid leukemia. In DNA, the CDR3 is TGTGCCAGCTCGGACAAGGCCCAGAACACTGAAGCTTTCTTT. Translated, it gives CASSDKAQNTEAFF.